This record covers a single T cell receptor (beta chain). These data belong to a study of cytomegalovirus exposure and HLA in healthy donors. It was with 60 Vbeta and 13 Jbeta primers that the PCR ran. Clones were read by immunoSEQ multiplex PCR, and TCRdb kept only the in-frame ones, dropping some. The top ten clones hold approximately 0.4% of a sample with almost 200,000 clones, more than 75% of them seen once. Germline V lookup: CDR1 SNHLY, CDR2 FYNNEI. V was shortened by 1 base and J by 4 bases, with 8 bases between the two germline ends. The CDR3 consists of 14 residues. This TCR derives from a male donor in good health and CMV-seropositive. The rearrangement uses TRBV2 and TRBJ1-5; D unclear. Sequencing was carried out using PBMCs. CDR3 sequence (DNA): TGTGCCAGCAGTGAAGGGTTGCGGAATCAGCCCCAGCATTTT. It is translated as CASSEGLRNQPQHF.